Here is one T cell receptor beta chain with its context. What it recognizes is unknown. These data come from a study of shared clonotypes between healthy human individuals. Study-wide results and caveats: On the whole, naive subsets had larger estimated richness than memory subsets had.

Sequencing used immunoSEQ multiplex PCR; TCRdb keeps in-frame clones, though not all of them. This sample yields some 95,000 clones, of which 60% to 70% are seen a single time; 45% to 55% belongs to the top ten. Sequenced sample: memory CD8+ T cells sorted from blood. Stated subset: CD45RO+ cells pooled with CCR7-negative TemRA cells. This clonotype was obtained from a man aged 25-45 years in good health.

The CDR3 DNA is TGTGCCAGTATGGGGGGACCGAATCAGCCCCAGCATTTT. As protein: CASMGGPNQPQHF. The rearrangement uses TRBV19 and TRBJ1-5, with a weak D call TRBD1 (5 bases). CDR3 size: 13 residues. Germline V lookup: CDR1 LNHDA, CDR2 SQIVND (reference sequence). V dropped 7 bases and J dropped 4 bases, with 11 bases sitting between them.